The 15 T cell receptor beta chains below come from one sample, sequenced in a study of T cell responses to AZD1222 COVID-19 vaccine. Method: immunoSEQ multiplex PCR; TCRdb's copy keeps in-frame clones and lacks some. The sample shows about 45,000 clones, over 70% of them seen only once. The source was peripheral blood, collected 28 days after the second AZD1222 dose. The receptor source for this set is an adult who received the AZD1222 COVID-19 vaccine.

This chain uses TRBV11-1 with TRBJ2-1, with D tentatively TRBD1 or TRBD2 (5 bases each). V lost 0 bases and J 8 bases, leaving 17 bases between the germline ends. The length of the CDR3 is 16 residues. The germline CDR1 and CDR2 sequences are SGHAT and FQDESV (reference sequence). The CDR3 DNA sequence: TGTGCCAGCAGCTTAGCGCGGCTGGGACCCTTCCATGAGCAGTTCTTC. This gives the protein CASSLARLGPFHEQFF.

The chain carries TRBV2 and TRBJ1-5, with a tentative D call TRBD1 (5 bases). V was trimmed by 10 bases and J by 2 bases, leaving 15 bases between them. The germline CDR1 and CDR2 sequences are SNHLY and FYNNEI. This CDR3 is 14 amino acids long. The CDR3 coding sequence is TGTGCCACCCATAGGGACGGTGGCAATCAGCCCCAGCATTTT. Residues: CATHRDGGNQPQHF.

The V and J genes are TRBV20-1 and TRBJ2-3; 7 bases fit TRBD2. V lost 3 bases to trimming and J lost 0 bases; unmatched junction nucleotides: 6. Germline loops: CDR1 DFQATT, CDR2 SNEGSKA (reference sequence). CDR3 size: 15 residues. DNA for the CDR3: TGCAGTGCTAGTCTCCTAGCGGCTAGCACAGATACGCAGTATTTT. Its translation is CSASLLAASTDTQYF.

The chain combines TRBV5-1 with TRBJ2-3; D is perhaps TRBD1 (5 bases). V lost 0 bases to trimming and J lost 2 bases, with 10 bases between them. The CDR3 consists of 15 residues. Per germline, CDR1 SGHRS and CDR2 YFSETQ. The CDR3 sequence: CASSLEGHLTDTQYF. CDR3 coding DNA: TGCGCCAGCAGCTTGGAAGGACACCTCACAGATACGCAGTATTTT.

This chain uses TRBV19 with TRBJ1-1; no clear D. This CDR3 is built from 14 residues. The germline V gene encodes CDR1 LNHDA and CDR2 SQIVND (reference sequence). V lost 10 bases to trimming and J lost 1 base, with 16 bases between them. CDR3 region: CATPGPGGNTEAFF. DNA for the CDR3: TGTGCCACCCCAGGTCCGGGAGGGAACACTGAAGCTTTCTTT.

V gene TRBV4-1 combines with J gene TRBJ1-4; tentative D call: TRBD1 (6 bases). Germline lookup yields CDR1 MGHRA and CDR2 YSYEKL. The CDR3 runs 16 residues. Trimming removed 4 bases from V and 3 bases from J, with 15 bases in between. CDR3 nucleotide sequence: TGCGCCAGCAGCCTACAGGGATCCCGGGCTAATGAAAAACTGTTTTTT. This gives the protein CASSLQGSRANEKLFF.

This rearrangement joins TRBV6-5 to TRBJ2-2; D is undetermined. The CDR3 runs to 14 residues. With 8 bases removed from V and 1 base from J, the gap between germline ends came to 11 bases. Germline-derived CDR1 and CDR2 are MNHEY and SVGAGI. CDR3: CASQRQRNTGELFF. Here the CDR3 DNA reads TGTGCCAGCCAGAGGCAGAGGAACACCGGGGAGCTGTTTTTT.

This chain's CDR3 is CASMEASETQYF. The CDR3 DNA reads as TGCGCCAGCATGGAGGCATCGGAGACCCAGTACTTC. The chain recombines TRBV5-1 with TRBJ2-5; the D gene is possibly TRBD2 (5 bases). Trimming took off 6 bases at V and 5 bases at J, with 11 bases between the two ends. CDR3 length: 12 amino acids. Germline values: CDR1 SGHRS, CDR2 YFSETQ.

V is TRBV6-5 and J is TRBJ1-4, with D tentatively TRBD1 (5 bases). Germline V gene lookup returns CDR1 MNHEY and CDR2 SVGAGI. The CDR3 is made up of 14 amino acids. Trimming removed 6 bases at V and 0 bases at J, with 8 bases between. This CDR3 reads CASSHRSTNEKLFF. CDR3 nucleotide sequence: TGTGCCAGCAGCCACAGGTCAACTAATGAAAAACTGTTTTTT.

This clone has just one count. J is TRBJ1-2 and V is TRBV7-8; the D gene is possibly TRBD1 (6 bases). Trimming removed 4 bases from V and 4 bases from J, with 10 bases in between. Germline CDR1 and CDR2: SGHVS and FQNEAQ. CDR3 length: 13 residues. The CDR3 loop is CASSSDSFYGYTF. For the CDR3, the DNA is TGTGCCAGCAGCTCGGACAGTTTCTATGGCTACACCTTC.

The V gene is TRBV5-5, the J gene TRBJ2-7; D uncertain. There are 13 residues in the CDR3. V dropped 0 bases and J dropped 5 bases, with 9 bases sitting between them. Germline CDR1 SGHKS, CDR2 YYEKEE (reference sequence). CDR3 bases: TGTGCCAGCAGCTTGGGGGGTCCGGACGAGCAGTACTTC. It is translated as CASSLGGPDEQYF.

The chain carries TRBV27 and TRBJ1-5; 10 bases line up with TRBD1. This CDR3 is 14 amino acids long. Germline V CDR1 and CDR2: MNHEY, SMNVEV (reference sequence). The trim removed 8 bases at V and 1 base at J, leaving 2 bases unmatched. The CDR3 DNA reads TGTGCCAGCCGACAGGGGGCAAGCAATCAGCCCCAGCATTTT. Its protein is CASRQGASNQPQHF.

The chain has TRBV24-1 and TRBJ1-1; D gene unclear. Germline CDR1 KGHDR, CDR2 SFDVKD. The length of the CDR3 is 16 residues. Trimming left V 4 bases short and J 3 bases short, with 17 bases between. CDR3 nucleotides: TGTGCCACCAGTGAGTATACGGGGAAAGGAGACACTGAAGCTTTCTTT. Translated, it gives CATSEYTGKGDTEAFF.

This sequence joins TRBV11-2 and TRBJ2-5; 7 bases line up with TRBD2. The CDR3 consists of 15 residues. Germline-derived CDR1 and CDR2 are SGHAT and FQNNGV. Trimming removed 4 bases from V and 2 bases from J; junction bases left unmatched: 7. Here the CDR3 DNA reads TGTGCCAGCAGCTATTCCCCGGGGGGACAAGAGACCCAGTACTTC. This translates into CASSYSPGGQETQYF.

The CDR3 region has the DNA TGTGCCAGCAGCTTCCGAGCGACTAGCGGGGGTTCCTCCTACAATGAGCAGTTCTTC. Residues: CASSFRATSGGSSYNEQFF. J is TRBJ2-1 and V is TRBV11-2, with 12 positions matching TRBD2. The V segment lost 3 bases and the J segment 0 bases; nucleotides outside the gene matches: 9. The CDR3 has 19 residues. CDR1 is SGHAT, CDR2 FQNNGV, per germline. The variable domain in full, completed from reference TRBV11-2 and TRBJ2-1, reads EAGVAQSPRYKIIEKRQSVAFWCNPISGHATLYWYQQILGQGPKLLIQFQNNGVVDDSQLPKDRFSAERLKGVDSTLKIQPAKLEDSAVYLCASSFRATSGGSSYNEQFFGPGTRLTVL.